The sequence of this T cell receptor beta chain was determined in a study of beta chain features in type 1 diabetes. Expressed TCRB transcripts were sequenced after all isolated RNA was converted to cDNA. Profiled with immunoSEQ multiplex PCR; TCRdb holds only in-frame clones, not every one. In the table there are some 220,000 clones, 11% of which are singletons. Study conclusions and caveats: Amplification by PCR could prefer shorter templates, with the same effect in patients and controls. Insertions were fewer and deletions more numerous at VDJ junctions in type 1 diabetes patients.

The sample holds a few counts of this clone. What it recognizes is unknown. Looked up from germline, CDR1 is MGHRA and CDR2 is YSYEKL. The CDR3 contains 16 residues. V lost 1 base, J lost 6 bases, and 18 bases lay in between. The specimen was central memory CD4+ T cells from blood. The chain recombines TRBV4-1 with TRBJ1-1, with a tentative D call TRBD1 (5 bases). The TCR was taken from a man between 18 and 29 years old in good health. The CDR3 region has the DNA TGCGCCAGCAGCCAAGGGGGGTTTGGGCGGTCCGCTGAAGCTTTCTTT. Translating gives CASSQGGFGRSAEAFF.